Listed below are T cell receptor beta chains from one sample, sequenced in a study of OX40 agonist ivuxolimab in advanced cancers. The protocol was immunoSEQ multiplex PCR, while the TCRdb copy is restricted to in-frame clones and leaves out a portion. The data show over 50,000 clones, with approximately 91% seen just once and 18% held by the top ten. The sequencing used CD4+ or CD8+ T cells sorted from blood, collected in a trial of the OX40 agonist ivuxolimab. These receptors originate from an adult with an advanced solid tumor such as melanoma, head and neck, liver or kidney cancer. Both conserved end residues are part of each CDR3. A D gene is named only where the DNA matches it firmly. Not all rows give a size; the values are once, few, many and, for expanded clones, a class.

j_gene: TRBJ2-2
abundance: .
v_gene: TRBV4-3
d_gene: .
CDR3aa: CASSQDLEAGELFF
CDR3nt: TGCGCCAGCAGCCAAGATTTAGAGGCCGGGGAGCTGTTTTTT

j_gene: TRBJ2-1
abundance: .
v_gene: TRBV4-3
d_gene: .
CDR3aa: CASSLSTNEQFF
CDR3nt: TGCGCCAGCAGCCTAAGCACCAATGAGCAGTTCTTC

j_gene: TRBJ2-7
abundance: once
v_gene: TRBV6-5
d_gene: .
CDR3aa: CASSYKGEQYF
CDR3nt: TGTGCCAGCAGTTACAAGGGGGAGCAGTACTTC

j_gene: TRBJ2-5
abundance: .
v_gene: TRBV28
d_gene: .
CDR3aa: CASSPMGGETQYF
CDR3nt: TGTGCCAGCAGTCCAATGGGCGGGGAGACCCAGTACTTC

j_gene: TRBJ1-2
abundance: .
v_gene: TRBV6-5
d_gene: .
CDR3aa: CASSYSEGNYGYTF
CDR3nt: TGTGCCAGCAGTTACTCGGAAGGGAACTATGGCTACACCTTC

j_gene: TRBJ2-7
abundance: .
v_gene: TRBV28
d_gene: .
CDR3aa: CASSLGSGRYSSYEQYF
CDR3nt: TGTGCCAGCAGTTTAGGTTCCGGCAGGTATAGCTCCTACGAGCAGTACTTC

j_gene: TRBJ2-5
abundance: .
v_gene: TRBV11-1
d_gene: TRBD2
CDR3aa: CASSFTSVVQETQYF
CDR3nt: TGTGCCAGCAGCTTCACTAGCGTGGTCCAAGAGACCCAGTACTTC

j_gene: TRBJ2-1
abundance: .
v_gene: TRBV5-6
d_gene: .
CDR3aa: CASSPAADPLNEQFF
CDR3nt: TGTGCCAGCAGCCCCGCGGCAGACCCTTTAAATGAGCAGTTCTTC

j_gene: TRBJ1-5
abundance: .
v_gene: TRBV7-8
d_gene: .
CDR3aa: CASSFDKPDSNQPQHF
CDR3nt: TGTGCCAGCAGCTTCGACAAACCGGATAGCAATCAGCCCCAGCATTTT

j_gene: TRBJ2-5
abundance: .
v_gene: TRBV7-3
d_gene: .
CDR3aa: CASSLNKGSETQYF
CDR3nt: TGTGCCAGCAGCTTAAACAAGGGTTCGGAGACCCAGTACTTC

j_gene: TRBJ2-1
abundance: .
v_gene: TRBV27
d_gene: TRBD2
CDR3aa: CASSWLAGYNEQFF
CDR3nt: TGTGCCAGCAGTTGGCTAGCGGGCTACAATGAGCAGTTCTTC

j_gene: TRBJ2-5
abundance: .
v_gene: TRBV4-3
d_gene: .
CDR3aa: CASSQVPWETQYF
CDR3nt: TGCGCCAGCAGCCAGGTCCCGTGGGAGACCCAGTACTTC

j_gene: TRBJ2-3
abundance: few
v_gene: TRBV11-2
d_gene: TRBD1
CDR3aa: CASSFYRGFDTDTQYF
CDR3nt: TGTGCCAGCAGCTTCTACAGGGGTTTCGACACAGATACGCAGTATTTT

j_gene: TRBJ2-2
abundance: .
v_gene: TRBV11-3
d_gene: .
CDR3aa: CASSPIGDGNTGELFF
CDR3nt: TGTGCCAGCAGCCCTATCGGGGACGGTAACACCGGGGAGCTGTTTTTT

j_gene: TRBJ2-7
abundance: .
v_gene: TRBV5-6
d_gene: .
CDR3aa: CASSLSSYEQYF
CDR3nt: TGTGCCAGCAGCTTGTCATCCTACGAGCAGTACTTC

j_gene: TRBJ2-5
abundance: once
v_gene: TRBV11-2
d_gene: TRBD2
CDR3aa: CASSPVRAAGGQETQYF
CDR3nt: TGTGCCAGCAGCCCCGTCCGAGCGGCGGGAGGGCAAGAGACCCAGTACTTC

j_gene: TRBJ1-4
abundance: .
v_gene: TRBV6-5
d_gene: .
CDR3aa: CASRVEGPEKLFF
CDR3nt: TGTGCCAGCAGGGTTGAAGGCCCGGAAAAACTGTTTTTT

j_gene: TRBJ2-7
abundance: .
v_gene: TRBV6-6
d_gene: .
CDR3aa: CASSYETRKYEQYF
CDR3nt: TGTGCCAGCAGTTATGAGACCAGAAAATACGAGCAGTACTTC

j_gene: TRBJ2-7
abundance: .
v_gene: TRBV5-6
d_gene: .
CDR3aa: CASATGASSYEQYF
CDR3nt: TGTGCCAGCGCGACTGGCGCCTCCTCCTACGAGCAGTACTTC

j_gene: TRBJ1-4
abundance: .
v_gene: TRBV25-1
d_gene: .
CDR3aa: CASSQTETNEKLFF
CDR3nt: TGTGCCAGCAGCCAGACAGAGACTAATGAAAAACTGTTTTTT

j_gene: TRBJ2-7
abundance: .
v_gene: TRBV13
d_gene: .
CDR3aa: CASSLSSYEQYF
CDR3nt: TGTGCCAGCAGCCTCAGCTCCTACGAGCAGTACTTC

j_gene: TRBJ2-7
abundance: .
v_gene: TRBV13
d_gene: .
CDR3aa: CASSHQQDREQYF
CDR3nt: TGTGCCAGCAGCCATCAACAGGATCGGGAGCAGTACTTC

j_gene: TRBJ2-7
abundance: .
v_gene: TRBV4-3
d_gene: .
CDR3aa: CASSPSSATYEQYF
CDR3nt: TGCGCCAGCAGCCCCTCGTCGGCAACCTACGAGCAGTACTTC

j_gene: TRBJ2-7
abundance: .
v_gene: TRBV27
d_gene: .
CDR3aa: CASSLSSGGGFYEQYF
CDR3nt: TGTGCCAGCAGTTTATCATCGGGTGGTGGATTCTACGAGCAGTACTTC

j_gene: TRBJ1-1
abundance: .
v_gene: TRBV11-3
d_gene: TRBD1
CDR3aa: CASSLVAGQVSNTEAFF
CDR3nt: TGTGCCAGCAGCTTAGTAGCGGGACAGGTCTCGAACACTGAAGCTTTCTTT

j_gene: TRBJ2-2
abundance: .
v_gene: TRBV7-9
d_gene: TRBD1
CDR3aa: CASSQGQGKGTGELFF
CDR3nt: TGTGCCAGCAGCCAAGGACAGGGAAAAGGTACCGGGGAGCTGTTTTTT

j_gene: TRBJ1-5
abundance: .
v_gene: TRBV7-8
d_gene: .
CDR3aa: CASSLLRGEQPQHF
CDR3nt: TGTGCCAGCAGCTTGCTCAGGGGCGAGCAGCCCCAGCATTTT

j_gene: TRBJ2-2
abundance: .
v_gene: TRBV16
d_gene: .
CDR3aa: CASSQSMVTGELFF
CDR3nt: TGTGCCAGCAGCCAATCTATGGTTACCGGGGAGCTGTTTTTT

j_gene: TRBJ1-5
abundance: .
v_gene: TRBV7-9
d_gene: .
CDR3aa: CASAVDSSKPQHF
CDR3nt: TGTGCCAGCGCTGTAGACAGCTCAAAGCCCCAGCATTTT

j_gene: TRBJ2-1
abundance: .
v_gene: TRBV7-9
d_gene: .
CDR3aa: CASSLGAYNEQFF
CDR3nt: TGTGCCAGCAGCTTAGGGGCGTACAATGAGCAGTTCTTC

j_gene: TRBJ2-2
abundance: .
v_gene: TRBV4-1
d_gene: .
CDR3aa: CASSQDGSGHTGELFF
CDR3nt: TGCGCCAGCAGCCAAGACGGCAGCGGCCACACCGGGGAGCTGTTTTTT

j_gene: TRBJ2-5
abundance: once
v_gene: TRBV7-9
d_gene: TRBD1
CDR3aa: CASSAGQGIQTQYF
CDR3nt: TGTGCCAGCAGCGCGGGACAGGGTATCCAGACCCAGTACTTC

j_gene: TRBJ1-1
abundance: .
v_gene: TRBV5-6
d_gene: .
CDR3aa: CASSLRGTEAFF
CDR3nt: TGTGCCAGCAGCTTAAGAGGAACTGAAGCTTTCTTT

j_gene: TRBJ1-1
abundance: .
v_gene: TRBV19
d_gene: .
CDR3aa: CASITTGSRAEAFF
CDR3nt: TGTGCCAGTATCACAACAGGGAGCAGAGCTGAAGCTTTCTTT

j_gene: TRBJ2-7
abundance: .
v_gene: TRBV29-1
d_gene: .
CDR3aa: CSVSGESYEQYF
CDR3nt: TGCAGCGTTTCTGGGGAATCCTACGAGCAGTACTTC

j_gene: TRBJ2-1
abundance: once
v_gene: TRBV7-9
d_gene: .
CDR3aa: CASTPGVDGPYNEQFF
CDR3nt: TGTGCCAGCACCCCTGGGGTAGACGGTCCCTACAATGAGCAGTTCTTC

j_gene: TRBJ2-1
abundance: .
v_gene: TRBV6-4
d_gene: .
CDR3aa: CASSDSDGDEQFF
CDR3nt: TGTGCCAGCAGTGACTCGGACGGGGATGAGCAGTTCTTC

j_gene: TRBJ1-5
abundance: .
v_gene: TRBV5-8
d_gene: .
CDR3aa: CASSLGPQHF
CDR3nt: TGTGCCAGCAGTTTAGGGCCCCAGCATTTT

j_gene: TRBJ1-5
abundance: .
v_gene: TRBV19
d_gene: .
CDR3aa: CASRSGQFSNQPQHF
CDR3nt: TGTGCCAGTAGGAGTGGACAGTTTAGCAATCAGCCCCAGCATTTT

j_gene: TRBJ2-7
abundance: few
v_gene: TRBV5-4
d_gene: TRBD1
CDR3aa: CASRRTGFHEQYF
CDR3nt: TGTGCCAGCAGGCGGACAGGTTTCCACGAGCAGTACTTC

j_gene: TRBJ2-1
abundance: .
v_gene: TRBV27
d_gene: TRBD2
CDR3aa: CASSLGGRYNEQFF
CDR3nt: TGTGCCAGCAGTTTAGGCGGGAGATACAATGAGCAGTTCTTC

j_gene: TRBJ1-2
abundance: few
v_gene: TRBV19
d_gene: .
CDR3aa: CASSPDGYGYTF
CDR3nt: TGTGCCAGTAGTCCGGATGGGTATGGCTACACCTTC

j_gene: TRBJ2-3
abundance: .
v_gene: TRBV27
d_gene: .
CDR3aa: CASKDGYTDTQYF
CDR3nt: TGTGCCAGCAAGGACGGATACACAGATACGCAGTATTTT

j_gene: TRBJ1-2
abundance: .
v_gene: TRBV11-2
d_gene: TRBD1
CDR3aa: CASSFNPGQGYGYTF
CDR3nt: TGTGCCAGCAGCTTTAATCCGGGACAGGGCTATGGCTACACCTTC

j_gene: TRBJ2-4
abundance: once
v_gene: TRBV25-1
d_gene: .
CDR3aa: CASSEGNRDGKAKNIQYF
CDR3nt: TGTGCCAGCAGTGAAGGGAACAGGGACGGAAAGGCCAAAAACATTCAGTACTTC

j_gene: TRBJ1-2
abundance: .
v_gene: TRBV5-1
d_gene: .
CDR3aa: CASSLVTNYGYTF
CDR3nt: TGCGCCAGCAGCTTGGTAACTAACTATGGCTACACCTTC

j_gene: TRBJ1-3
abundance: .
v_gene: TRBV28
d_gene: .
CDR3aa: CAIGGNRIGNTIYF
CDR3nt: TGTGCCATTGGGGGGAACCGAATTGGAAACACCATATATTTT

j_gene: TRBJ2-2
abundance: .
v_gene: TRBV7-8
d_gene: TRBD2
CDR3aa: CASSLLTGGTGELFF
CDR3nt: TGTGCCAGCAGCTTACTTACGGGAGGGACCGGGGAGCTGTTTTTT

j_gene: TRBJ2-3
abundance: .
v_gene: TRBV27
d_gene: TRBD2
CDR3aa: CASSLGGTGVTQYF
CDR3nt: TGTGCCAGCAGTCTGGGGGGGACTGGGGTTACGCAGTATTTT

j_gene: TRBJ2-7
abundance: .
v_gene: TRBV11-2
d_gene: TRBD1
CDR3aa: CASRYGQGDYEQYF
CDR3nt: TGTGCCAGCAGATATGGACAGGGCGACTACGAGCAGTACTTC

j_gene: TRBJ2-1
abundance: .
v_gene: TRBV19
d_gene: TRBD2
CDR3aa: CASSTVTSGRANEQFF
CDR3nt: TGTGCCAGTAGTACCGTCACTAGCGGGAGAGCTAATGAGCAGTTCTTC

j_gene: TRBJ2-1
abundance: .
v_gene: TRBV28
d_gene: TRBD2
CDR3aa: CASSLPSWREGYNEQFF
CDR3nt: TGTGCCAGCAGCCTCCCCTCTTGGCGGGAGGGCTACAATGAGCAGTTCTTC

j_gene: TRBJ2-6
abundance: .
v_gene: TRBV19
d_gene: TRBD1
CDR3aa: CASSIYRTGASGANVLTF
CDR3nt: TGTGCCAGTAGTATTTATCGGACAGGGGCCTCTGGGGCCAACGTCCTGACTTTC

j_gene: TRBJ2-1
abundance: .
v_gene: TRBV15
d_gene: TRBD1
CDR3aa: CATRTGMNNEQFF
CDR3nt: TGTGCCACCAGGACAGGGATGAACAATGAGCAGTTCTTC

j_gene: TRBJ2-2
abundance: .
v_gene: TRBV7-3
d_gene: .
CDR3aa: CASSLTDGTGELFF
CDR3nt: TGTGCCAGCAGCTTAACTGACGGCACCGGGGAGCTGTTTTTT

j_gene: TRBJ1-2
abundance: .
v_gene: TRBV6-5
d_gene: .
CDR3aa: CASSYQGYGYTF
CDR3nt: TGTGCCAGCAGTTACCAGGGCTATGGCTACACCTTC

j_gene: TRBJ2-4
abundance: .
v_gene: TRBV28
d_gene: .
CDR3aa: CASAGWGWAKNIQYF
CDR3nt: TGTGCCAGCGCGGGTTGGGGGTGGGCCAAAAACATTCAGTACTTC

j_gene: TRBJ2-1
abundance: .
v_gene: TRBV27
d_gene: TRBD2
CDR3aa: CASSRGGLSYNEQFF
CDR3nt: TGTGCCAGCAGCCGCGGGGGTCTCTCCTACAATGAGCAGTTCTTC

j_gene: TRBJ2-1
abundance: .
v_gene: TRBV19
d_gene: TRBD2
CDR3aa: CASTLAGGLNEQFF
CDR3nt: TGTGCCAGTACCCTAGCGGGAGGGTTAAATGAGCAGTTCTTC

j_gene: TRBJ2-2
abundance: .
v_gene: TRBV7-2
d_gene: .
CDR3aa: CASSLWGTPGELFF
CDR3nt: TGTGCCAGCAGCTTATGGGGCACCCCCGGGGAGCTGTTTTTT